Listed here are 27 T cell receptor beta chains from one sample, sequenced in a study of regulatory T cells in long-lasting Graves disease. iRepertoire HTBI primers and Arm-PCR of CDR3 regions built TCR beta libraries. TCRdb redid the calling of the multiplex PCR reads with MiXCR, one entry per CDR3 protein. Of 400,000 to 550,000 distinct CDR3 sequences listed, 16% are singletons. Documented time point: newly diagnosed GD, antithyroid drugs for less than 3 months. Construction of the TCR library relied on RNA isolated from PBMCs. The same data also went into a second study, on T cells in Graves' hyperthyroidism and ophthalmopathy.

Sample: peripheral blood mononuclear cells (PBMCs), taken at new diagnosis, from a patient treated with antithyroid drugs. These receptors came from a woman aged 18-35 years with Graves disease.

Of note for this clonotype: A much larger clone lies one base from this, so it may be a read error. The chain is built from TRBV30 and TRBJ2-7; the D gene could be TRBD1 or TRBD2 (5 bases each). Germline assignment: CDR1 GTSNPN and CDR2 SVGIG (reference sequence). CDR3 length: 12 residues. V was cut by 5 bases and J by 7 bases, with 15 bases left in between. This CDR3 reads CAWRDASNEQYF. The CDR3 coding sequence is TGTGCCTGGCGGGACGCCAGCAATGAGCAGTACTTC.

At least ten counts were recorded for this clonotype. In nucleotides, the CDR3 is TGCAGTGCTACCTGGCCCGGGACAGGGACCGAGCAGTACTTC. Encoded protein: CSATWPGTGTEQYF. The gene calls are TRBV20-1 and TRBJ2-7, with TRBD1 identical over 9 bases. J was trimmed by 6 bases and V by 4 bases; bases with no gene match: 10. This CDR3 has 14 residues. Germline CDR1 reads DFQATT; CDR2 reads SNEGSKA (reference sequence).

A remark on this clonotype: A much larger clone sits a single nucleotide away, making a read error possible. The chain is built from TRBV5-1 and TRBJ2-7; 8 nucleotides align to TRBD1. With V trimmed by 4 bases and J by 3 bases, 3 bases remained unmatched. This CDR3 is built from 13 residues. CDR1 and CDR2 (germline): SGHRS, YFSETQ. The CDR3: CASSPDRVYEQYF. CDR3 nucleotide sequence: TGCGCCAGCAGCCCGGACAGGGTCTACGAGCAGTACTTC.

This clonotype was seen ten or more times. The chain employs TRBV12-3 or TRBV12-4 and TRBJ2-5, with D possibly matching TRBD1 (6 bases). With 5 bases removed from V and 3 bases from J, the gap between germline ends came to 19 bases. CDR3 length equals 16 residues. DNA for the CDR3: TGTGCCAGCAGTCCTTCTTCGCCGGGACACAAAGAGACCCAGTACTTC. As protein: CASSPSSPGHKETQYF.

This chain joins TRBV15 and TRBJ2-1; 7 bases match TRBD1. Trimming took 1 base from V and 4 from J; bases not matched to a gene: 10. Germline CDR1 LNHNV, CDR2 YYDKDF (reference sequence). The CDR3 is 17 residues long. As DNA, the CDR3 is TGTGCCACCAGCAGAGGCCCCCCGGGACAGATATACAATGAGCAGTTCTTC. This gives the protein CATSRGPPGQIYNEQFF.

There are a few counts of this clonotype. The chain has TRBV11-2 and TRBJ2-2; unclear D gene. Germline loops: CDR1 SGHAT, CDR2 FQNNGV. V shed 5 bases and J shed 1 base, with 11 bases lying between them. The CDR3 covers 15 residues. The CDR3 sequence: CASSASRRNTGELFF. CDR3 in DNA: TGTGCCAGCAGCGCCTCAAGGAGGAACACCGGGGAGCTGTTTTTT.

In this sample, this clonotype turned up many times. The chain recombines TRBV7-2 with TRBJ2-7; D might be TRBD2 (5 bases). V was shortened by 5 bases and J by 6 bases, with 8 bases between the two germline ends. This CDR3 is 11 amino acids long. Germline V gene lookup returns CDR1 SGHTA and CDR2 FQGNSA. DNA for the CDR3: TGTGCCAGCAGCAGCGGCCCCGAGCAGTACTTC. Translated: CASSSGPEQYF.

The chain is built from TRBV28 and TRBJ2-5, with TRBD1 identical over 10 bases. Germline-derived CDR1 and CDR2 are MDHEN and SYDVKM. The CDR3 length is 15 residues. V dropped 4 bases and J dropped 3; count of bases not matched to a gene: 5. In DNA, the CDR3 is TGTGCCAGCAGTTCCGCGGGACAGGGGAAAGAGACCCAGTACTTC. Translated: CASSSAGQGKETQYF.

Notes on this clonotype: With a much larger clone just one base away, this may be a read error. V is TRBV18 and J is TRBJ1-1, with D hard to call. Germline values: CDR1 KGHSH, CDR2 LQKENI. The CDR3 sequence is 13 residues long. V dropped 6 bases and J dropped 1 base, with 9 bases sitting between them. The CDR3 nucleotides are TGTGCCAGCTCCCCGGGGTGGAACACTGAAGCTTTCTTT. Translated: CASSPGWNTEAFF.

This clonotype was observed at least ten times. The chain couples TRBV7-9 to TRBJ2-1; 10 bases fit TRBD2. J lost 9 bases, V lost 5 bases, and 7 bases had no gene match. This CDR3 is built from 14 residues. Germline lookup yields CDR1 SEHNR and CDR2 FQNEAQ (reference sequence). CDR3 loop: CASSPGTSAPEQFF. CDR3 sequence (DNA): TGTGCCAGCAGCCCCGGGACTAGCGCACCTGAGCAGTTCTTC. Filled out from reference TRBV7-9 and TRBJ2-1, the complete variable domain reads DTGVSQNPRHKITKRGQNVTFRCDPISEHNRLYWYRQTLGQGPEFLTYFQNEAQLEKSRLLSDRFSAERPKGSFSTLEIQRTEQGDSAMYLCASSPGTSAPEQFFGPGTRLTVL.

This clonotype has ten or more counts. CDR3 DNA sequence: TGTGCCAGCAGCTTCGGACAGGGGGTATCCTACGAGCAGTACTTC. The encoded protein is CASSFGQGVSYEQYF. The chain couples TRBV6-1 to TRBJ2-7, with 10 bases that match TRBD1. Germline V gives CDR1 MNHNS, CDR2 SASEGT. This CDR3 has 15 residues. Losses at the gene ends were 6 bases for V and 1 base for J; bases not matched to a gene: 6.

This clonotype was picked up many times. The chain joins TRBV28 to TRBJ2-5; D call uncertain. CDR1 MDHEN and CDR2 SYDVKM come from the germline V gene. The CDR3 totals 14 residues. Trimming left V 3 bases short and J 3 bases short, with 11 bases between. CDR3 bases: TGTGCCAGCAGTTTCGGAAGCAATGAAGAGACCCAGTACTTC. It specifies CASSFGSNEETQYF. Full variable domain (rest looked up from reference TRBV28 and TRBJ2-5): DVKVTQSSRYLVKRTGEKVFLECVQDMDHENMFWYRQDPGLGLRLIYFSYDVKMKEKGDIPEGYSVSREKKERFSLILESASTNQTSMYLCASSFGSNEETQYFGPGTRLLVL.

Only one count was recorded for this clonotype. The chain recombines TRBV7-2 with TRBJ1-2, with D unclear. Trimming took 5 bases from V and 2 from J, leaving 6 bases between them. Per germline, CDR1 SGHTA and CDR2 FQGNSA. The CDR3 loop spans 12 amino acids. CDR3 protein: CASSNRNYGYTF. CDR3 DNA sequence: TGTGCCAGCAGCAATAGGAACTATGGCTACACCTTC.

Only a few counts were recorded for this clonotype. This rearrangement joins TRBV18 to TRBJ2-2; no reliable D call. Germline V gene sequence: CDR1 KGHSH, CDR2 LQKENI. V shed 6 bases and J shed 6 bases, with 20 bases lying between them. This CDR3 region has 16 residues. The CDR3 loop is CASSPSRRAAPGELFF. The CDR3 nucleotides read TGTGCCAGCTCGCCCTCCCGGCGTGCGGCCCCCGGGGAGCTGTTTTTT.

This chain joins TRBV19 and TRBJ2-7; D possibly matches TRBD1 or TRBD2 (5 bases each). In germline, CDR1 is LNHDA, CDR2 SQIVND (reference sequence). The V end was cut by 3 bases, the J end by 4 bases, with 13 bases between. The CDR3 consists of 14 residues. CDR3 sequence: CASSIGQGGYEQYF. DNA for the CDR3: TGTGCCAGTAGTATCGGCCAGGGCGGGTACGAGCAGTACTTC.

This clonotype showed up just a few times. The chain uses TRBV12-3 or TRBV12-4 and TRBJ2-1; TRBD2 agrees at 13 bases. The CDR3 runs 19 residues. The V segment lost 2 bases and the J segment 2 bases; nucleotides outside the gene matches: 9. The CDR3 loop is CASSLTPGLAGKTYNEQFF. As DNA, the CDR3 is TGTGCCAGCAGTTTAACCCCGGGACTAGCGGGAAAAACCTACAATGAGCAGTTCTTC.

As for this clonotype: This may be a read error: a much more frequent sequence differs by one nucleotide. This chain links TRBV3-1 with TRBJ2-1, with TRBD2 as a possible D gene (5 bases). CDR1 is LGHDT and CDR2 is YNNKEL in the germline V gene (reference sequence). Trimming stripped 4 bases from V and 10 bases from J, with 17 bases between. The CDR3 contains 14 residues. The CDR3 loop reads CASSPQTRGGEQFF. CDR3 bases: TGTGCCAGCAGCCCCCAAACCCGCGGAGGCGAGCAGTTCTTC.

This clonotype was recorded many times. V and J are TRBV6-1 and TRBJ2-5; possibly TRBD2 for D (5 bases). The length of the CDR3 is 15 residues. Germline V gene data show CDR1 as MNHNS and CDR2 as SASEGT. V was trimmed by 4 bases and J by 2 bases, leaving 14 bases between them. The DNA of the CDR3 is TGTGCCAGCAGTGTCCTGTTGGGAGAGCAAGAGACCCAGTACTTC. It codes for CASSVLLGEQETQYF.

For the CDR3, the DNA is TGTGCCAGCAGCGCGGGACCCAACTCCTACAATGAGCAGTTCTTC. Protein sequence: CASSAGPNSYNEQFF. The gene calls are TRBV5-5 and TRBJ2-1; perhaps TRBD2 as D (6 bases). This CDR3 comprises 15 residues. The germline V and J ends were trimmed by 4 bases and 0 bases, with 11 bases remaining between them. Germline loops: CDR1 SGHKS, CDR2 YYEKEE (reference sequence).

This clonotype was seen at least ten times. The chain employs TRBV11-2 and TRBJ2-1, with 7 bases lining up with TRBD2. The germline V gene encodes CDR1 SGHAT and CDR2 FQNNGV. This CDR3 region has 13 residues. V trimming: 5 bases; J trimming: 10 bases; junction bases outside the gene matches: 8. CDR3 in DNA: TGTGCCAGCAGCCTACCTCTGGGGGGGGAGCAGTTCTTC. Translating it yields CASSLPLGGEQFF.

The V and J genes are TRBV4-1 and TRBJ2-1, with 7 bases that match TRBD2. V shed 4 bases and J 4 bases; nucleotides not matched to a gene: 10. The CDR3 covers 16 residues. In germline, CDR1 is MGHRA, CDR2 YSYEKL. The CDR3 loop is CASSREWASGYNEQFF. The CDR3 DNA reads TGCGCCAGCAGCCGAGAGTGGGCTAGCGGATACAATGAGCAGTTCTTC.

Worth noting for this clonotype: Germline is not matched at one junction end, which may reflect a read error. This chain joins TRBV20-1 and TRBJ2-1; TRBD2 aligns across 7 bases. Germline V gene sequence: CDR1 DFQATT, CDR2 SNEGSKA (reference sequence). The CDR3 contains 15 residues. As DNA, the CDR3 is TGCAGTGCTAGAACCCCTAGCGGAACCTACAATCAGCAGTTCTTC. Its protein product is CSARTPSGTYNQQFF.

J is TRBJ2-5 and V is TRBV20-1; TRBD2 matches at 8 bases. The germline gives CDR1 DFQATT, CDR2 SNEGSKA (reference sequence). The CDR3 is 13 residues long. The trim removed 6 bases at V and 3 bases at J, leaving 6 bases unmatched. CDR3 in DNA: TGCAGTGCACCCGGACTAGCAGAAGAGACCCAGTACTTC. Amino acid sequence: CSAPGLAEETQYF.

This clonotype was seen ten or more times. The chain couples TRBV7-8 to TRBJ2-7; 8 bases match TRBD1. This CDR3 has 15 amino acids. Trimming at V came to 1 base and at J to 1 base, leaving 3 bases not matched to a gene. The germline CDR1 and CDR2 sequences are SGHVS and FQNEAQ. The CDR3 loop is CASSLEDRGSYEQYF. CDR3 DNA sequence: TGTGCCAGCAGCTTAGAAGACAGGGGATCCTACGAGCAGTACTTC.

The chain has TRBV5-8 and TRBJ2-1, with 11 positions matching TRBD2. The V gene's germline CDR1 is SGHTS and CDR2 YDEGEE. The V gene end was trimmed by 4 bases and the J gene end by 10 bases; junction bases not matched to a gene: 4. The CDR3 is 13 amino acids. This CDR3 is CASSEGLAEEQFF. In DNA, the CDR3 is TGTGCCAGCAGCGAGGGACTAGCGGAGGAGCAGTTCTTC. The full variable domain, its missing parts supplied by reference TRBV5-8 and TRBJ2-1, is EAGVTQSPTHLIKTRGQQATLRCSPISGHTSVYWYQQALGLGLQFLLWYDEGEERNRGNFPPRFSGRQFPNYSSELNVNALELEDSALYLCASSEGLAEEQFFGPGTRLTVL.

The V and J genes are TRBV7-2 and TRBJ1-2; 8 bases align to TRBD1. The CDR3 covers 16 residues. Per the germline V gene, CDR1 is SGHTA and CDR2 is FQGNSA. V trimming: 6 bases; J trimming: 4 bases; junction bases outside the gene matches: 13. The CDR3 here is CASSLSGGASGYGYTF. DNA of the CDR3: TGTGCCAGCAGTCTCTCAGGGGGCGCGTCGGGCTATGGCTACACCTTC.

This clonotype was seen only a few times. The chain recombines TRBV4-1 with TRBJ2-2; D is ambiguous. This CDR3 is built from 15 residues. Per the germline V gene, CDR1 is MGHRA and CDR2 is YSYEKL. Trimming left V 0 bases short and J 6 bases short, with 11 bases between. The CDR3 nucleotides are TGCGCCAGCAGCCAAGAGGCTGAGTTCCCCGGGGAGCTGTTTTTT. Protein sequence: CASSQEAEFPGELFF.